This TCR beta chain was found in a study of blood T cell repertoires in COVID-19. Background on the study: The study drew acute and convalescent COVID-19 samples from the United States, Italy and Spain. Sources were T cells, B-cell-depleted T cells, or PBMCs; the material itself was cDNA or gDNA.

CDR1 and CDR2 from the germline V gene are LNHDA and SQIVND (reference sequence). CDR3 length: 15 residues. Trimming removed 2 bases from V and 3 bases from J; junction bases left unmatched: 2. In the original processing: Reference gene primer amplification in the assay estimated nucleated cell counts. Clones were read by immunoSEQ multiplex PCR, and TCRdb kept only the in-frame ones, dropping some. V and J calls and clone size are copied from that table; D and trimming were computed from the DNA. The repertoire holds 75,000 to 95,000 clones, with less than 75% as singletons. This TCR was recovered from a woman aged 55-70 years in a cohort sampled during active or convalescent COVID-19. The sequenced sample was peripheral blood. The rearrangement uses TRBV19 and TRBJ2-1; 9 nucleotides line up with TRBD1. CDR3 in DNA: TGTGCCAGTAGTATAACGGGACAGGGCTACAATGAGCAGTTCTTC. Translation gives CASSITGQGYNEQFF.